This paragraph covers one T cell receptor (beta chain) sequence. The data are from a study of blood T cell repertoires in COVID-19. V gave up 6 bases and J gave up 9 bases, with 21 bases separating them. Germline CDR1 reads DFQATT; CDR2 reads SNEGSKA (reference sequence). There are 14 residues in the CDR3. The data were produced by immunoSEQ multiplex PCR, yet TCRdb's version contains in-frame clones alone and is incomplete. Among some 140,000 clones listed, 84% were seen once. The J gene is TRBJ1-3, the V gene TRBV20-1, with a tentative D call TRBD1 (5 bases). Sequencing used peripheral blood. The sequence was collected from a human donor in a cohort sampled during active COVID-19. The CDR3 is CSASPGLRVSTIYF. The DNA for the CDR3 is TGCAGTGCCAGTCCAGGGTTACGGGTGTCCACCATATATTTT.